These 20 T cell receptor beta chains originate from one sample sequenced in a study of CD8 T cells in ankylosing spondylitis. Findings of the study overall: A motif of eight highly homologous TCR beta variants was seen as apparently characteristic of ankylosing spondylitis blood.

One entry per CDR3 protein, called by TCRdb with MiXCR from the 5' RACE reads. The table shows more than 400,000 distinct CDR3 sequences, with less than 6% occurring only once. These receptors' targets are unknown. Source material: blood, either unsorted or a sorted T cell fraction (not recorded which). The receptors shown here come from a male donor with ankylosing spondylitis.

This clonotype has at least ten counts. This chain joins TRBV9 and TRBJ1-1; D uncertain. This CDR3 comprises 14 residues. Germline V gives CDR1 SGDLS, CDR2 YYNGEE. The V and J ends lost 0 bases and 4 bases respectively, with 10 bases between them. Here the CDR3 DNA reads TGTGCCAGCAGCGTAGTACCCGGCGGCACTGAAGCTTTCTTT. Its translation is CASSVVPGGTEAFF.

This clonotype came up many times. V usage is TRBV7-2 and J usage is TRBJ1-2; possibly TRBD1 for D (6 bases). The CDR3 sequence is 17 residues long. CDR1 and CDR2 from the germline V gene are SGHTA and FQGNSA. V dropped 2 bases and J dropped 5 bases, with 21 bases sitting between them. CDR3 DNA: TGTGCCAGCAGCTTATTCCCGGGCGGGGGCGCGAGTTATGGCTACACCTTC. It is translated as CASSLFPGGGASYGYTF.

This clonotype was counted at least ten times. The V and J genes are TRBV27 and TRBJ2-1; 13 nucleotides line up with TRBD2. The V gene's germline CDR1 is MNHEY and CDR2 SMNVEV (reference sequence). V was pared by 3 bases and J by 3 bases, with 5 bases of the junction left unmatched. The CDR3 extends over 17 amino acids. The chain's CDR3 is CASSFRTSGSVYNEQFF. CDR3 coding DNA: TGTGCCAGCAGTTTCCGGACTAGCGGGAGTGTCTACAATGAGCAGTTCTTC.

The chain joins TRBV28 to TRBJ2-7; a possible D gene is TRBD1 (6 bases). Germline V gene lookup returns CDR1 MDHEN and CDR2 SYDVKM. The CDR3 is 13 amino acids. V lost 5 bases and J lost 4, with 12 bases in between. CDR3 coding DNA: TGTGCCAGCAGTATTGAGGACAGTTACGAGCAGTACTTC. Protein product: CASSIEDSYEQYF.

This clonotype was seen at least ten times. The rearrangement links TRBV4-3 to TRBJ1-5, with a weak D call TRBD1 (5 bases). Germline V gives CDR1 LGHNA, CDR2 YSLEER. Trimming pared 3 bases from V and 7 bases from J, leaving 16 bases between. This CDR3 comprises 15 residues. CDR3 DNA sequence: TGCGCCAGCAGCCAGGGGACCAGGCCGGGACAGCCCCAGCATTTT. Amino acids: CASSQGTRPGQPQHF.

This clonotype was detected ten times or more. The chain uses TRBV24-1 and TRBJ2-3; no firm D call. Germline V CDR1 and CDR2: KGHDR, SFDVKD. The CDR3 extends over 16 amino acids. Trimming removed 0 bases from V and 5 bases from J, with 14 bases in between. The CDR3 DNA sequence: TGTGCCACCAGTGATTTGGGCTTTCTAATCAAAGATACGCAGTATTTT. Its protein is CATSDLGFLIKDTQYF.

In this sample, this clonotype turned up many times. V and J are TRBV20-1 and TRBJ2-7, with a weak D call TRBD1 (6 bases). The germline V and J ends were trimmed by 6 bases and 7 bases, with 13 bases remaining between them. The length of the CDR3 is 11 residues. CDR1 is DFQATT, CDR2 SNEGSKA, per germline (reference sequence). The CDR3: CSASTGREQYF. The CDR3 DNA reads TGCAGTGCCTCGACAGGACGGGAGCAGTACTTC.

The table lists this clonotype with many counts. The chain uses TRBV7-2 and TRBJ2-3; the D gene is possibly TRBD2 (6 bases). With 7 bases removed from V and 7 bases from J, the gap between germline ends came to 18 bases. The CDR3 extends over 14 amino acids. CDR1 and CDR2 (germline): SGHTA, FQGNSA. CDR3: CASIPGGFTNTQYF. The CDR3 DNA follows: TGTGCCAGCATACCAGGAGGGTTCACTAATACGCAGTATTTT.

There are many counts of this clonotype. The chain has TRBV12-3 or TRBV12-4 and TRBJ2-3; D may be TRBD1 or TRBD2 (5 bases each). The CDR3 covers 14 residues. The ends were cut back, 8 bases at V and 5 bases at J, with 17 bases in the middle. CDR3: CASGRDPLIDTQYF. The CDR3 nucleotides read TGTGCCAGCGGCCGGGACCCCTTGATAGATACGCAGTATTTT.

At least ten counts were recorded for this clonotype. The chain couples TRBV7-9 to TRBJ2-7; D gene uncertain. The CDR3 sequence is 11 residues long. CDR1 and CDR2 (germline): SEHNR, FQNEAQ (reference sequence). With 8 bases removed from V and 6 bases from J, the gap between germline ends came to 11 bases. CDR3 in amino acids: CASGRQTEQYF. As DNA, the CDR3 is TGTGCCAGCGGACGACAAACCGAGCAGTACTTC.

This clonotype was counted ten times or more. The chain joins TRBV11-2 to TRBJ2-5; 8 bases are shared with TRBD1. V was pared by 5 bases and J by 2 bases, with 19 bases of the junction left unmatched. The CDR3 is 19 residues long. The germline V gene has CDR1 SGHAT and CDR2 FQNNGV. DNA of the CDR3: TGTGCCAGCAGCACCGGGGACAGGTGGGCACCAATCGCTCAAGAGACCCAGTACTTC. Its translation is CASSTGDRWAPIAQETQYF.

In its sample, this clonotype was seen many times. The genes are TRBV20-1 and TRBJ2-7; D ambiguous. This CDR3 comprises 15 residues. Per the germline V gene, CDR1 is DFQATT and CDR2 is SNEGSKA (reference sequence). The ends were cut back, 5 bases at V and 6 bases at J, with 23 bases in the middle. The CDR3 bases are TGCAGTGCTCCCGGGCATCCTCCCCTATTTAGCGAGCAGTACTTC. As protein: CSAPGHPPLFSEQYF.

This clonotype was recorded at least ten times. The chain uses TRBV10-3 and TRBJ1-1; the D is unclear. This CDR3 is built from 12 residues. Germline-derived CDR1 and CDR2 are ENHRY and SYGVKD. V lost 10 bases, J lost 10 bases, and 19 bases lay in between. CDR3 nucleotides: TGTGCCACCGGGGTGGGCCCAAGGGCAGCTTTCTTT. It codes for CATGVGPRAAFF.

In this sample, this clonotype turned up many times. The rearrangement joins TRBV29-1 to TRBJ2-1; 9 bases are a match to TRBD2. Trimming cost V 3 bases and J 0 bases; bases outside gene matches: 6. The CDR3 has 16 amino acids. Germline loops: CDR1 SQVTM, CDR2 ANQGSEA. The CDR3 coding sequence is TGCAGCGTTGAGGAGACTAGCGGAGTCTCCTACAATGAGCAGTTCTTC. This sequence encodes CSVEETSGVSYNEQFF.

This clonotype has ten or more counts. This chain links TRBV5-1 with TRBJ2-7, with D uncertain. The CDR3 is made up of 13 amino acids. The V end lost 1 base, the J end lost 2 bases, and 7 bases lay between the germline ends. Per germline, CDR1 SGHRS and CDR2 YFSETQ. CDR3 DNA: TGCGCCAGCAGCTTGTTAGACGCCTACGAGCAGTACTTC. Translation: CASSLLDAYEQYF.

The chain recombines TRBV28 with TRBJ2-7; 12 bases match TRBD2. V shed 2 bases and J 5 bases; nucleotides not matched to a gene: 7. Germline lookup yields CDR1 MDHEN and CDR2 SYDVKM. This CDR3 spans 16 amino acids. CDR3 bases: TGTGCCAGCAGTTTAAACTATCTAGCGGGAGGGGACGAGCAGTACTTC. The encoded protein is CASSLNYLAGGDEQYF.

This clonotype was found many times. The chain employs TRBV29-1 and TRBJ1-1; 8 bases match TRBD1. Germline V gene sequence: CDR1 SQVTM, CDR2 ANQGSEA. Trimming removed 6 bases from V and 3 bases from J; junction bases left unmatched: 9. CDR3 length: 14 amino acids. This CDR3 is CSVVDRGRYTEAFF. Written as DNA, the CDR3 is TGCAGCGTCGTCGACAGGGGTAGGTACACTGAAGCTTTCTTT.

This clonotype was seen repeatedly, ten times or more. CDR3 sequence reads: CSARDGQSTDTQYF. The DNA of the CDR3 is TGCAGTGCTAGAGATGGGCAGAGCACAGATACGCAGTATTTT. This chain connects TRBV20-1 to TRBJ2-3, with D uncertain. Germline values: CDR1 DFQATT, CDR2 SNEGSKA (reference sequence). The CDR3 loop spans 14 amino acids. Trimming took off 0 bases at V and 0 bases at J, with 7 bases between the two ends.

In this sample, this clonotype turned up many times. The V call is TRBV7-9, the J call TRBJ2-3; either TRBD1 or TRBD2 may supply D (5 bases each). The CDR3 covers 15 residues. V was trimmed by 0 bases and J by 2 bases, leaving 9 bases between them. CDR1 is SEHNR and CDR2 is FQNEAQ in the germline V gene (reference sequence). CDR3 in amino acids: CASSLAGTFTDTQYF. Written as DNA, the CDR3 is TGTGCCAGCAGCTTAGCGGGGACCTTCACAGATACGCAGTATTTT.

This clonotype has a count of ten or more. This chain connects TRBV6-5 to TRBJ1-2; maybe TRBD1 (5 bases). Trimming stripped 0 bases from V and 9 bases from J, with 11 bases between. The germline V gene has CDR1 MNHEY and CDR2 SVGAGI. This CDR3 has 13 amino acids. The CDR3 loop is CASSYSAGTSYTF. CDR3 in DNA: TGTGCCAGCAGTTACTCGGCAGGGACGAGCTACACCTTC.